Listed below are T cell receptor beta chains from one sample, sequenced in a study of CD8+ T cells in alopecia areata. Some clones are missing from TCRdb's copy, which holds only in-frame ones; the method was immunoSEQ multiplex PCR. The sample shows over 90,000 clones, approximately 58% of them seen only once. The sequencing sample was made of CD4+ T cells sorted from blood. The receptor set was obtained from a human donor in good health. Both conserved end residues are part of each CDR3. Each record gives: D gene, J gene, clone size, V gene, CDR3 DNA, CDR3 protein. The D gene is left open where the match is weak. Only part of the rows carry a size: once, few, many, or a class if the clone is expanded.

- | TRBJ1-4 | - | TRBV20-1 | TGCAGTGCTAAGATTACTGAAAAACTGTTTTTT | CSAKITEKLFF
- | TRBJ2-7 | - | TRBV7-9 | TGTGCCAGCAGGCCCCTCGTCGGGGCTACGCACGAGCAGTACTTC | CASRPLVGATHEQYF
- | TRBJ2-2 | - | TRBV27 | TGTGCCAGCAGATCGAGGGGGGCAGTCACCGGGGAGCTGTTTTTT | CASRSRGAVTGELFF
TRBD1 | TRBJ1-2 | - | TRBV5-6 | TGTGCCAGCAGCCCGGACAGGGGGAGATCGAGAGGCTACACCTTC | CASSPDRGRSRGYTF
- | TRBJ1-4 | - | TRBV5-1 | TGCGCCAGCAGCTTCGGGGGCGTTTCGGCTAATGAAAAACTGTTTTTT | CASSFGGVSANEKLFF
- | TRBJ2-7 | - | TRBV7-2 | TGTGCCAGCAGCGAGACAACCTACGAGCAGTACTTC | CASSETTYEQYF
- | TRBJ2-2 | - | TRBV6-5 | TGTGCCAGCAGTGAAGCGGGTGCCGGGGAGCTGTTTTTT | CASSEAGAGELFF
- | TRBJ2-2 | - | TRBV28 | TGTGCCAGCAGTTTGGGATCGCCCGGGGAGCTGTTTTTT | CASSLGSPGELFF
- | TRBJ1-6 | few | TRBV7-2 | TGTGCCAGCAGCCGGTTTGCCGGGACCGATAATTCACCCCTCCACTTT | CASSRFAGTDNSPLHF
- | TRBJ1-1 | - | TRBV28 | TGTGCCAGCAGTTTAACCCCCCCACAGAACACTGAAGCTTTCTTT | CASSLTPPQNTEAFF
- | TRBJ2-2 | - | TRBV23-1 | TGCGCCAGCAGTCAACATAGAGCAGGGGCCTTCACCGGGGAGCTGTTTTTT | CASSQHRAGAFTGELFF
TRBD1 | TRBJ2-7 | few | TRBV29-1 | TGCAGCGTTAGCCGACGACGCGGGACAGGCTCCCACGAGCAGTACTTC | CSVSRRRGTGSHEQYF
- | TRBJ2-7 | - | TRBV29-1 | TGCAGCGTTGGGGACCCGGGGTCCTCCTACGAGCAGTACTTC | CSVGDPGSSYEQYF
TRBD2 | TRBJ2-7 | - | TRBV30 | TGTGCCTGGAGTGACTCTAGCGGGGGGGCCTACGAGCAGTACTTC | CAWSDSSGGAYEQYF
- | TRBJ1-5 | - | TRBV19 | TGTGCCAGTAGTATCCAGGGGTGGATTGGCAATCAGCCCCAGCATTTT | CASSIQGWIGNQPQHF
- | TRBJ1-4 | - | TRBV5-1 | TGCGCCAGCAGCCGGGGCGGGGAGTGGGCTGAAAAACTGTTTTTT | CASSRGGEWAEKLFF
- | TRBJ2-3 | - | TRBV4-2 | TGTGCCAGCAGCCAAGATCTCGGTGCGCGAGATACGCAGTATTTT | CASSQDLGARDTQYF
TRBD2 | TRBJ2-3 | - | TRBV5-1 | TGCGCCAGCAGCCTGCGACTAGCGGGGACAGAGACGCAGTATTTT | CASSLRLAGTETQYF
- | TRBJ2-1 | few | TRBV5-1 | TGCGCCAGCAGCTATGTGGGGTCCGGGGAGTACAATGAGCAGTTCTTC | CASSYVGSGEYNEQFF
TRBD1 | TRBJ2-3 | - | TRBV5-4 | TGTGCCAGCAGCTTGGAGGGCGGACAGGGCACAGATACGCAGTATTTT | CASSLEGGQGTDTQYF
- | TRBJ1-5 | - | TRBV19 | TGTGCCAGTAGGAAGGGTCTCAGCAATCAGCCCCAGCATTTT | CASRKGLSNQPQHF
- | TRBJ2-6 | few | TRBV27 | TGTGCCAGCAGTTTCAGAAGCTCTGGGGCCAACGTCCTGACTTTC | CASSFRSSGANVLTF
TRBD1 | TRBJ2-5 | - | TRBV19 | TGTGCCAGTGCAGTGACGGACAGGGCGACCCAGTACTTC | CASAVTDRATQYF
- | TRBJ2-1 | - | TRBV29-1 | TGCAGCGTTGAGATCCGGGGGTGGGCAACCTACAATGAGCAGTTCTTC | CSVEIRGWATYNEQFF
TRBD1 | TRBJ1-1 | - | TRBV6-5 | TGTGCCAGCAGTAGGACAGGGGGTAACACTGAAGCTTTCTTT | CASSRTGGNTEAFF
- | TRBJ1-5 | many | TRBV19 | TGTGCCAGTAGTACGGGGCCAAATCAGCCCCAGCATTTT | CASSTGPNQPQHF
TRBD2 | TRBJ2-1 | - | TRBV7-3 | TGTGCCAGCAGCCCTAGCGGGCCCTACAATGAGCAGTTCTTC | CASSPSGPYNEQFF
- | TRBJ2-7 | few | TRBV29-1 | TGCAGCGTTTCGGGCAACTCCTACGAGCAGTACTTC | CSVSGNSYEQYF
- | TRBJ1-1 | few | TRBV19 | TGTGCCAGTAGTCCCGGGGGGACTAACACTGAAGCTTTCTTT | CASSPGGTNTEAFF
- | TRBJ1-5 | - | TRBV28 | TGTGCCAGCAACCGGGGCGGCGAAGGCGATCAGCCCCAGCATTTT | CASNRGGEGDQPQHF
TRBD1 | TRBJ1-3 | - | TRBV5-1 | TGCGCCAGCAGCGGACAGGACCCCACCGGGGACACCATATATTTT | CASSGQDPTGDTIYF
- | TRBJ2-5 | - | TRBV18 | TGTGCCAGCTCCCCCGACCGAGAGACCCAGTACTTC | CASSPDRETQYF
- | TRBJ2-7 | - | TRBV7-4 | TGTGCCAGCAGCTTGGGCTCCGGGCCCCAACCCTACGAGCAGTACTTC | CASSLGSGPQPYEQYF
TRBD2 | TRBJ2-1 | - | TRBV7-2 | TGTGCCAGCAGCTTAGTACTAGCGGGGAACTCCTACAATGAGCAGTTCTTC | CASSLVLAGNSYNEQFF
- | TRBJ2-1 | few | TRBV7-9 | TGTGCCAGCAGCTCCTCCCTCCTACTGGATGAGCAGTTCTTC | CASSSSLLLDEQFF
- | TRBJ2-2 | - | TRBV19 | TGTGCCAGTAGTAGGTACCAGGAGCTGTTTTTT | CASSRYQELFF
- | TRBJ1-1 | - | TRBV19 | TGTGCCAGTAGTCTCCGGGACACCCCAAGGGCCACTGAAGCTTTCTTT | CASSLRDTPRATEAFF
- | TRBJ2-7 | - | TRBV30 | TGTGCCTGGATGAGGGATCGGGGTGGGTACGAGCAGTACTTC | CAWMRDRGGYEQYF
- | TRBJ1-2 | - | TRBV11-1 | TGTGCCAGCAGCTCTTCGACAGGTTCCTATGGCTACACCTTC | CASSSSTGSYGYTF
- | TRBJ2-2 | - | TRBV5-1 | TGCGCCAGCAGCTTCTCCGCGGGGAGAAACACCGGGGAGCTGTTTTTT | CASSFSAGRNTGELFF
- | TRBJ1-1 | few | TRBV7-9 | TGTGCCAGCAGCTTAGCCCAGAACACTGAAGCTTTCTTT | CASSLAQNTEAFF
TRBD1 | TRBJ1-5 | - | TRBV19 | TGTGCCAGTAGTATGATGGGACAGAATCAGCCCCAGCATTTT | CASSMMGQNQPQHF
- | TRBJ2-7 | many | TRBV19 | TGTGCCAGTACGGGAGACGAGCAGTACTTC | CASTGDEQYF
- | TRBJ2-1 | - | TRBV7-2 | TGTGCCAGCAGCTTACAGTTTGGCCTCCATGAGCAGTTCTTC | CASSLQFGLHEQFF
- | TRBJ2-1 | many | TRBV5-5 | TGTGCCAGCAGCTTGGGACGGACGAGCTCCTACAATGAGCAGTTCTTC | CASSLGRTSSYNEQFF
TRBD1 | TRBJ2-7 | once | TRBV15 | TGTGCCACTAGCAGAGGAGGGGGGACAGGGACCTACGAGCAGTACTTC | CATSRGGGTGTYEQYF
- | TRBJ1-1 | - | TRBV5-6 | TGTGCCAGCAGCTTGTACAGTGGCCGGAACACTGAAGCTTTCTTT | CASSLYSGRNTEAFF
- | TRBJ1-4 | - | TRBV6-5 | TGTGCCAGCAGTTACTCAGGTCAGGGCGACGAAAAACTGTTTTTT | CASSYSGQGDEKLFF
- | TRBJ2-7 | - | TRBV29-1 | TGCAGCGTGGGACTTGATAGCTCCTACGAGCAGTACTTC | CSVGLDSSYEQYF
- | TRBJ1-2 | once | TRBV7-9 | TGTGCCAGCAGCTTAGATCAGGATGGCTACACCTTC | CASSLDQDGYTF
TRBD1 | TRBJ1-1 | - | TRBV15 | TGTGCCACCAGCAGAGATGGGGACAGGGGAAATCGGGACACTGAAGCTTTCTTT | CATSRDGDRGNRDTEAFF
- | TRBJ1-5 | - | TRBV30 | TGTGCCTGGAGCTCCCTCCAGGTCGGGGATCAGCCCCAGCATTTT | CAWSSLQVGDQPQHF
- | TRBJ2-5 | - | TRBV7-2 | TGTGCCAGCAGCTTAAGCAGGGCTTGGGAGACCCAGTACTTC | CASSLSRAWETQYF
TRBD2 | TRBJ2-5 | - | TRBV4-1 | TGCGCCAGCAGCCAACGCCACAGGGTGGCAGCGGGGGCGCAAGAGACCCAGTACTTC | CASSQRHRVAAGAQETQYF
- | TRBJ2-1 | - | TRBV7-2 | TGTGCCAGCAGCTCTAGCCGGTATGAGCAGTTCTTC | CASSSSRYEQFF